This entry is about one T cell receptor beta chain. Trimming removed 0 bases from V and 4 bases from J; junction bases left unmatched: 8. This CDR3 contains 15 residues. Germline V gene sequence: CDR1 GTSNPN, CDR2 SVGIG (reference sequence). This entry comes from a study of blood T cell repertoires in COVID-19. Study overall: Sites in the United States, Italy and Spain provided acute and convalescent COVID-19 samples. Sources were T cells, B-cell-depleted T cells, or PBMCs; the material itself was cDNA or gDNA.

Source study methods: Estimation of nucleated cell counts was performed using reference gene primer amplification. Data came from immunoSEQ multiplex PCR; TCRdb stores just in-frame clones and leaves some out. V and J calls and clone size are copied from that table; D and trimming were computed from the DNA. Seen here are about 140,000 clones, about four fifths observed once, and the top ten hold about 3.5%. This clonotype was obtained from a man in his 70s who had recovered from COVID-19. Sequenced sample: peripheral blood. The chain has TRBV30 and TRBJ2-7, with TRBD2 matching over 8 bases. The CDR3 is CAWSVFKAGGYEQYF. In DNA form, the CDR3 reads TGTGCCTGGAGTGTATTTAAGGCGGGAGGATACGAGCAGTACTTC.